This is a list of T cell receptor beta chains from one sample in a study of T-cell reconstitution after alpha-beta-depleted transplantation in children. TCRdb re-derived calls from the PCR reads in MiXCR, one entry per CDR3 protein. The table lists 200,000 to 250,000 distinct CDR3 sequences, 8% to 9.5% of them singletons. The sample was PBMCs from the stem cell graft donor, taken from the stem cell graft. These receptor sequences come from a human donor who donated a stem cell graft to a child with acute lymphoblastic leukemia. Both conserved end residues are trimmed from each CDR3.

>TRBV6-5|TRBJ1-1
ASSYMAGGTEAF
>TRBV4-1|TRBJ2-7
ASSQARGTDNYEQY
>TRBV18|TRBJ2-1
ASSPSGGLGNEQF
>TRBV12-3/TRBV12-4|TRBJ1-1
ASSPTGRETEAF
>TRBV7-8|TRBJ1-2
ASSFRLNYGYT
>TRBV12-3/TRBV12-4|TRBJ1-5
ASSALEKHQPQH
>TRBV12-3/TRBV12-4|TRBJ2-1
ASSLGTEQF
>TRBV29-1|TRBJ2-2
SVEEAGPSGELF
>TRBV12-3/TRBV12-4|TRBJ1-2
ASTHPRVFYGYT
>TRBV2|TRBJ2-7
ASSGPYEQY
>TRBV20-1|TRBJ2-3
SATLAGGHTDTQY
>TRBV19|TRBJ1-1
ASSIKESTEAF
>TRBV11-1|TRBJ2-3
ASSPQGLEAQY
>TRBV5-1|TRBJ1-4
ASSPADGPTNEKLF
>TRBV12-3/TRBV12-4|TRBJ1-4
ASSRTGGNNEKLF
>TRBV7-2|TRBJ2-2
ASSLSREVTGELF
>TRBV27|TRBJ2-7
ASSLRGDTYEQY
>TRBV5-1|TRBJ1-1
ASSLDRGLIGNTEAF
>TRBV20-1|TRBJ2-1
STTRGLAGAPGADEQF
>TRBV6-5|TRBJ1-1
ASSLDRAIAF
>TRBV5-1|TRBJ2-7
ASSEGYSYEQY
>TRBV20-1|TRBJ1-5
SAIDYQGASNQPQH
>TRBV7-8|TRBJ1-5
ASSLESWASSNQPQH
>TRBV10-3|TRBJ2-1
ATRDSPAQEGNEQF
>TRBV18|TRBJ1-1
ASSTGGQNVAF
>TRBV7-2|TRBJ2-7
ASSLEDSKSSEQY
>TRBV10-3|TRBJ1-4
AISASGATNEKLF
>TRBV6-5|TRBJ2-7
ASSSSGQGAREQY
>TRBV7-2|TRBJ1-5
ASSLGSGLQGVQPQH
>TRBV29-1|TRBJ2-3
SVDASSGTDTQY
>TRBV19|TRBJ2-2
ASSIAGATGELF
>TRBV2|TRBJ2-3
ASRGDRYTDTQY
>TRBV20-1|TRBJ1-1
SASYAGGEAF
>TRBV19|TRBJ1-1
ASSTLMGTTEAF
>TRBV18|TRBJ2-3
ASTTRTGPTDTQY
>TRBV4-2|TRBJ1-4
ASSQGENEKLF
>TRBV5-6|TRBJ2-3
ASSLWVRTSADNTQY
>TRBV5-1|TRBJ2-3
ASTGLAGVDTQY
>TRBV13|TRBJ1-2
ASSWDGGFGYGYT
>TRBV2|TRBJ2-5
ASSDSGAHQETQY
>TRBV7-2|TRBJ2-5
ASSPTSGMPQETQY
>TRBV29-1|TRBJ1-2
SVEVGQGLWGGGYT
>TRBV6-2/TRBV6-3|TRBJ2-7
ASSPRDLTYEQY
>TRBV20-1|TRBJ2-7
SAADRAGVYEQY
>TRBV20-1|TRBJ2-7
SARTLGQGTHEQY
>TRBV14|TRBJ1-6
ASSQDQVVWGHNSPLH
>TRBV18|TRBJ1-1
ASSPFPGNMNTEAF
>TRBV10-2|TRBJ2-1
ASSASGTSMEF
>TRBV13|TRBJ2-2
ASSSLPDTWNTGELF
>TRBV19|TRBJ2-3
ASSSGVRGTDTQY
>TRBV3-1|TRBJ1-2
ASSHSSRLSLGYT
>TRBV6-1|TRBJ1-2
ASSDVFSADYYGYT
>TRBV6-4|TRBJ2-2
ASRVDTGELF
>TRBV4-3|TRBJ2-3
ASSQLAGGEEGDTQY
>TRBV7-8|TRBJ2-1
ASSLGSGDLYNEQF
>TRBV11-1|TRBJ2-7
ASSSSILMISGESYEQY
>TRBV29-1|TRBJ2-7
SVEVRTSDGEQY
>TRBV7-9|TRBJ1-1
ASSQTAGRNVQAF